The T cell receptor (beta chain) under discussion was sequenced for a study of T cell responses to AZD1222 COVID-19 vaccine. Some clones are missing from TCRdb's copy, which holds only in-frame ones; the method was immunoSEQ multiplex PCR. The data show some 140,000 clones, about 90% seen once. CDR1 and CDR2 from the germline V gene are MNHEY and SMNVEV (reference sequence). V lost 2 bases, J lost 8 bases, and 5 bases stayed unmatched. This CDR3 region has 14 residues. The TCR originated in an adult in good health. The material sequenced was peripheral blood, taken on day 0 of AZD1222 vaccination. This chain joins TRBV27 and TRBJ1-4; TRBD1 agrees at 7 bases. The CDR3 loop reads CASSLRQGWEKLFF. CDR3 in DNA: TGTGCCAGCAGTTTAAGACAGGGTTGGGAAAAACTGTTTTTT.